This is a list of T cell receptor beta chains from one sample in a study of identical twins. TCRdb ran MiXCR on the 5' RACE reads and lists one entry per CDR3 protein. This repertoire shows about 1.7 million distinct CDR3 sequences, under 35% found once; its top ten account for roughly 0.3%. The material sequenced was cord blood. The origin of the receptors is a newborn girl in good health. Each CDR3 is given without its conserved first and last residue. Fields, in order: V gene, CDR3 protein.

TRBV12-3/TRBV12-4,ASSLRDSYHEQY
TRBV7-2,ASSLSRSEKLF
TRBV7-2,ASSLALLQGDIQY
TRBV2,ASRGTRGKTYEQY
TRBV12-3/TRBV12-4,ASSPVVRWYGYT
TRBV12-3/TRBV12-4,ASSRGLGPLVYEQY
TRBV11-2,ASSLDLYTFSYEQY
TRBV7-7,ASSYIAGSQETQY
TRBV20-1,SATGEAQY
TRBV5-1,ASSKSGNPTDTQY
TRBV3-1,ASSRVRGSEAF
TRBV20-1,SAQRGPQGIQETQY
TRBV29-1,SVEGPGTYNQRGRDTQY
TRBV25-1,ASSESAGGYTGELF
TRBV7-2,ASSLRLALRAKNIQY
TRBV6-2/TRBV6-3,ASSTRLAGSEQY
TRBV12-3/TRBV12-4,ANSSDFYNEQF
TRBV7-8,ASSFRRTGGYGYT
TRBV27,ASSRWGTEAF
TRBV7-2,ASSFSLPNTEAF
TRBV28,ASTTRGVSSTDTQY
TRBV20-1,SASDTRLEGTQY
TRBV24-1,ATSDLQGGDIQY
TRBV12-3/TRBV12-4,ASSLGNGELF
TRBV4-1,ASSQAWGSQREKLF
TRBV5-1,ASSLEGGQETQY
TRBV5-1,ASSPGGGGDYGYT
TRBV5-1,ASSLIPRQAKSRISPLH
TRBV12-3/TRBV12-4,ASVPGQGADTQY
TRBV20-1,SAPTGTGANVLT
TRBV7-8,ASSYFSYREQY
TRBV18,ASSIRENQETQY
TRBV5-1,ASSSFSGSVTYNEQF
TRBV18,ASSPPAGTYEQY
TRBV12-3/TRBV12-4,ASSPTGTSGRGF
TRBV9,ASRSSRTREQEQF
TRBV16,ASNGGGWQPQH
TRBV7-2,ASSLVWGLYEQY